The 4 T cell receptor delta chains in this list originate from one sample, sequenced in a study of Vδ1+ human thymocytes. No cognate antigen is known for these TCRs. RNA was extracted from the cells and then reverse transcribed. The CDR3 regions were amplified by multiplex PCR from V-gene primers to a constant-region primer. TCRdb reanalysed the multiplex PCR reads via CATT. The repertoire holds over 65,000 delta-chain clones, with roughly a third as singletons. Study outcomes and limitations: Thymic TRG and TRD repertoires appeared highly polyclonal.

The material sequenced was Vdelta1+ gamma-delta thymocytes from the thymus. Noted subset: FACS-sorted CD3+ TCRalphabeta- TCRVdelta1+ TCRVdelta2- thymocytes. These receptors came from a boy under two years old who had congenital heart surgery.

This clone was seen only a few times. The chain joins TRDV1 to TRDJ1; 8 positions match TRDD3. The V segment lost 3 bases and the J segment 3 bases; nucleotides outside the gene matches: 15. CDR3 length equals 18 residues. The germline V gene has CDR1 TSWWSYY and CDR2 QGS. Written as DNA, the CDR3 is TGTGCTCTTGGGGATCGATTAAGAGGGATACGCGGGGCCGATAAACTCATCTTT. The encoded protein is CALGDRLRGIRGADKLIF.

V usage is TRDV1 and J usage is TRDJ1, with 12 bases that match TRDD3. CDR1 is TSWWSYY, CDR2 QGS, per germline. The ends lost 0 bases at V and 2 bases at J; junction bases unmatched: 28. The CDR3 is made up of 25 amino acids. CDR3 sequence reads: CALGELRSPLPLPVLGDTQTDKLIF. The CDR3 coding sequence is TGTGCTCTTGGGGAACTAAGGTCCCCCCTCCCTTTACCCGTACTGGGGGATACACAGACCGATAAACTCATCTTT.

The sample holds a few counts of this clone. This rearrangement joins TRDV1 to TRDJ1, with TRDD2 as a possible D gene (5 bases). CDR1 is TSWWSYY, CDR2 QGS, per germline. Trimming stripped 3 bases from V and 3 bases from J, with 20 bases between. The CDR3 extends over 17 amino acids. The chain's CDR3 is CALGDLSFFYPSDKLIF. The CDR3, as DNA: TGTGCTCTTGGGGATCTCTCCTTCTTCTACCCTTCCGATAAACTCATCTTT.

The V call is TRDV1, the J call TRDJ1; 7 bases align to TRDD2. The CDR3 extends over 18 amino acids. CDR1 TSWWSYY and CDR2 QGS come from the germline V gene. Trimming removed 4 bases from V and 4 bases from J; junction bases left unmatched: 18. DNA for the CDR3: TGTGCTCTTGGGGGCCCCCGGCCTTCCTCCTCGTCTGGCGATAAACTCATCTTT. This sequence encodes CALGGPRPSSSSGDKLIF.